These 15 T cell receptor beta chains share one sample of origin, sequenced in a study of blood T cell repertoires in COVID-19. Generated by immunoSEQ multiplex PCR, the TCRdb table keeps only in-frame clones and is missing some. The top ten hold about 5.5% of the sample, which has approximately 180,000 clones, approximately 86% seen once. The sequencing input was PBMCs or T cells enriched from blood (not recorded which). The receptors derive from an older woman with acute COVID-19.

The chain combines TRBV7-9 with TRBJ1-1; D not resolved. Trimming removed 5 bases at V and 3 bases at J, with 13 bases between. There are 14 residues in the CDR3. Germline CDR1 and CDR2: SEHNR and FQNEAQ (reference sequence). The CDR3 DNA reads TGTGCCAGCAGCCCGCAACTAGAGCACACTGAAGCTTTCTTT. Translated: CASSPQLEHTEAFF.

This rearrangement joins TRBV20-1 to TRBJ2-1; 8 nucleotides align to TRBD2. The CDR3 loop spans 11 amino acids. With 6 bases clipped from V and 8 bases from J, the junction kept 3 bases outside the gene matches. CDR1 is DFQATT and CDR2 is SNEGSKA in the germline V gene (reference sequence). The CDR3 region is CSAASGYEQFF. The CDR3 DNA sequence: TGCAGTGCGGCTAGCGGGTATGAGCAGTTCTTC.

This chain uses TRBV5-1 with TRBJ2-1; 11 bases map to TRBD2. CDR1 and CDR2 from the germline V gene are SGHRS and YFSETQ. CDR3 length equals 16 residues. V lost 5 bases and J lost 4; bases outside the gene matches: 8. CDR3 bases: TGCGCCAGCAGACCGCCGACTAGCGGGATTTACAATGAGCAGTTCTTC. Protein product: CASRPPTSGIYNEQFF.

This chain connects TRBV27 to TRBJ2-7, with D possibly being TRBD2 (6 bases). Germline V gene sequence: CDR1 MNHEY, CDR2 SMNVEV (reference sequence). Between the trimmed V and J ends, which lost 6 bases and 2 bases, there was a span of 17 bases. CDR3 length: 15 amino acids. The CDR3 reads CASSKLGGSPYEQYV. In DNA, the CDR3 is TGTGCCAGCAGCAAACTGGGAGGAAGCCCCTACGAGCAGTACGTC.

The chain employs TRBV18 and TRBJ2-3; tentatively, D is TRBD2 (6 bases). Trimming took off 2 bases at V and 5 bases at J, with 14 bases between the two ends. CDR1 is KGHSH, CDR2 LQKENI, per germline. The CDR3 consists of 15 residues. The CDR3 nucleotides are TGTGCCAGCTCACCAGGGAGGACCTCAGAAGATACGCAGTATTTT. Translating gives CASSPGRTSEDTQYF.

This rearrangement joins TRBV5-1 to TRBJ2-2; 10 bases match TRBD1. Trimming at V came to 1 base and at J to 4 bases, leaving 4 bases not matched to a gene. The CDR3 is 16 amino acids. Germline V gene sequence: CDR1 SGHRS, CDR2 YFSETQ. CDR3 DNA sequence: TGCGCCAGCAGCTTGCGACAGGGGGCGGGCACCGGGGAGCTGTTTTTT. It is translated as CASSLRQGAGTGELFF. The full variable domain, with the rest looked up from reference TRBV5-1 and TRBJ2-2, is KAGVTQTPRYLIKTRGQQVTLSCSPISGHRSVSWYQQTPGQGLQFLFEYFSETQRNKGNFPGRFSGRQFSNSRSEMNVSTLELGDSALYLCASSLRQGAGTGELFFGEGSRLTVL.

This rearrangement joins TRBV6-2 or TRBV6-3 to TRBJ1-5; no clear D gene. The CDR3 sequence is 14 residues long. Germline-derived CDR1 and CDR2 are MNHEY and SVGEGT. Trimming cost V 3 bases and J 4 bases, with 10 bases left between them. CDR3 bases: TGTGCCAGCAGTTATACGGGGAGGAATCAGCCCCAGCATTTT. Amino acid sequence: CASSYTGRNQPQHF.

V usage is TRBV7-8 and J usage is TRBJ2-3, with TRBD2 identical over 13 bases. The V gene's germline CDR1 is SGHVS and CDR2 FQNEAQ. Unmatched junction bases numbered 8, after V lost 5 bases and J lost 3 bases. The CDR3 is 17 amino acids. CDR3 residues: CASSLKLAGGPTDTQYF. DNA of the CDR3: TGTGCCAGCAGCCTCAAACTAGCGGGAGGGCCAACAGATACGCAGTATTTT.

The chain is built from TRBV3-1 (or the pseudogene TRBV3-2) and TRBJ2-3; 8 bases are a match to TRBD2. The CDR3 spans 17 residues. In germline, CDR1 is LGHDT, CDR2 YNNKEL (reference sequence). J lost 1 base, V lost 5 bases, and 11 bases had no gene match. The DNA for the CDR3 is TGTGCCAGCAGCTCGGGACTAGGAGAGTCTGGCACAGATACGCAGTATTTT. It specifies CASSSGLGESGTDTQYF.

This chain uses TRBV11-2 with TRBJ1-3; TRBD1 might be the D (5 bases). V was cut by 5 bases and J by 4 bases, with 15 bases left in between. CDR3 size: 15 residues. Germline CDR1 SGHAT, CDR2 FQNNGV. The CDR3 DNA is TGTGCCAGCAGCGATCGGCGGACAAAGGGAAACACCATATATTTT. Its translation: CASSDRRTKGNTIYF.

V usage is TRBV6-5 and J usage is TRBJ2-1; TRBD2 matches at 9 bases. The CDR3 is 15 amino acids. The V gene's germline CDR1 is MNHEY and CDR2 SVGAGI. Trimming removed 5 bases from V and 4 bases from J; junction bases left unmatched: 6. The chain's CDR3 is CASSPTSGSYNEQFF. CDR3 bases: TGTGCCAGCAGTCCGACTAGCGGATCATACAATGAGCAGTTCTTC.

This clone has a count of ten or more. V gene TRBV5-6 combines with J gene TRBJ2-5, with 7 bases identical to TRBD1. J was trimmed by 4 bases and V by 6 bases; bases with no gene match: 15. The CDR3 extends over 16 amino acids. CDR1 and CDR2 from the germline V gene are SGHDT and YYEEEE. The CDR3 protein is CASNLGGEGDRETQYF. As DNA, the CDR3 is TGTGCCAGCAACTTAGGGGGCGAGGGGGATAGAGAGACCCAGTACTTC.

The chain uses TRBV5-4 and TRBJ1-2; TRBD1 might be the D (6 bases). Germline V gene data show CDR1 as SGHNT and CDR2 as YYREEE (reference sequence). The V and J ends lost 4 bases and 4 bases respectively, with 23 bases between them. This CDR3 contains 17 residues. CDR3 sequence: CASSPGAEQSLLYGYTF. DNA for the CDR3: TGTGCCAGCAGCCCAGGGGCTGAGCAGAGTCTTCTCTATGGCTACACCTTC.

The chain joins TRBV2 to TRBJ1-2; a possible D gene is TRBD1 (5 bases). The germline V and J ends were trimmed by 8 bases and 2 bases, with 9 bases remaining between them. There are 12 residues in the CDR3. Per the germline V gene, CDR1 is SNHLY and CDR2 is FYNNEI. The CDR3 DNA is TGTGCCAGCGGAGGGGACAACTATGGCTACACCTTC. This gives the protein CASGGDNYGYTF.

The CDR3 region is CASSPRTAYNSPLHF. CDR3 coding DNA: TGTGCCAGCAGCCCGAGGACTGCCTATAATTCACCCCTCCACTTT. The rearrangement joins TRBV7-2 to TRBJ1-6, with unresolved D. CDR3 length: 15 amino acids. Germline V gene data show CDR1 as SGHTA and CDR2 as FQGNSA. Trimming pared 5 bases from V and 2 bases from J, leaving 10 bases between.